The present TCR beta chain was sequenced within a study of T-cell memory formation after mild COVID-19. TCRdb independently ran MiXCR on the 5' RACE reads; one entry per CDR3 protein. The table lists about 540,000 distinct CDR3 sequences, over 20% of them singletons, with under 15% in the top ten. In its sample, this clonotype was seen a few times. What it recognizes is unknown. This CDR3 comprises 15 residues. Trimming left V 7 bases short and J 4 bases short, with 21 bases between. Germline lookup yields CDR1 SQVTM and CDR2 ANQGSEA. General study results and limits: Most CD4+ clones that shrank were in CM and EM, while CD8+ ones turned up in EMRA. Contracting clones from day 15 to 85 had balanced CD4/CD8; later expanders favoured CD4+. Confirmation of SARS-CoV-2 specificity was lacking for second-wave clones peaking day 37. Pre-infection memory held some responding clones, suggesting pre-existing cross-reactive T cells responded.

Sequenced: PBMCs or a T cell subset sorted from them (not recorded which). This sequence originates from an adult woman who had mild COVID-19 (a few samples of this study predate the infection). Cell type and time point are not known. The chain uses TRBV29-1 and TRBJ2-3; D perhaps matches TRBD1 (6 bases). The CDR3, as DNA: TGCAGCGAAACAACAGGGTCAGCTTCCGCAGATACGCAGTATTTT. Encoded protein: CSETTGSASADTQYF.